This TCR beta chain appears in the sequencing data of a study of blood T cell repertoires in COVID-19. Some clones are missing from TCRdb's copy, which holds only in-frame ones; the method was immunoSEQ multiplex PCR. The sample holds more than 300,000 clones; roughly nine tenths are singletons and the top ten take less than 2%. The CDR3 extends over 14 amino acids. Trimming took 2 bases from V and 3 from J, leaving 11 bases between them. Germline V lookup: CDR1 SGHRS, CDR2 YFSETQ. Sequenced input: peripheral blood. The rearrangement joins TRBV5-1 to TRBJ1-1, with unresolved D. This sequence originates from a woman younger than 45 with COVID-19, enrolled during active disease. CDR3 residues: CASSLSTGYTEAFF. The CDR3 DNA follows: TGCGCCAGCAGCTTATCCACGGGTTACACTGAAGCTTTCTTT.